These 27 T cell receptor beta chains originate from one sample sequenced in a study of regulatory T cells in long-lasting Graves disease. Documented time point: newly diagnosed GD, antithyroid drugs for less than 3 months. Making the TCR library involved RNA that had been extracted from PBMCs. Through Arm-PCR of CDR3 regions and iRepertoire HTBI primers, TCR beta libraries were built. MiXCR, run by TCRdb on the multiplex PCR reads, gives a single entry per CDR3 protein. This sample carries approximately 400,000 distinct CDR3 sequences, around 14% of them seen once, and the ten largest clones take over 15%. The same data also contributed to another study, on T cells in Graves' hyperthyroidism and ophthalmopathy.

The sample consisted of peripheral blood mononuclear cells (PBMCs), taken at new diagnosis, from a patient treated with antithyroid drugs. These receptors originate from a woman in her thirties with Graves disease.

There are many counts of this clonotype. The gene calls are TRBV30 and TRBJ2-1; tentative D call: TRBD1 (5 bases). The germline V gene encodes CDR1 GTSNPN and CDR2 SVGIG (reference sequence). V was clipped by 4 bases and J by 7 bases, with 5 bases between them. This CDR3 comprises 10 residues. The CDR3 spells CAWTGNEQFF. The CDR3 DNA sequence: TGTGCCTGGACAGGGAATGAGCAGTTCTTC.

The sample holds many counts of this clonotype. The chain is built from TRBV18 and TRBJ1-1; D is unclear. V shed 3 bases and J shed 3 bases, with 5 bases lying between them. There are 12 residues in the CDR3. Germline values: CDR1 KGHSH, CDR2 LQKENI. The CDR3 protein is CASSPQDTEAFF. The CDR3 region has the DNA TGTGCCAGCTCACCGCAAGACACTGAAGCTTTCTTT.

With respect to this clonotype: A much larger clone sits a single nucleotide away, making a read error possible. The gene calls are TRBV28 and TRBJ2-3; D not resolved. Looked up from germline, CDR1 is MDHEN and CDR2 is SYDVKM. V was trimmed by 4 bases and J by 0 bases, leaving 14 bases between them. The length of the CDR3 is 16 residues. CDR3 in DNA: TGTGCCAGCAGTTCCCTGGGCAGCAGGAGCACAGATACGCAGTATTTT. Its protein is CASSSLGSRSTDTQYF. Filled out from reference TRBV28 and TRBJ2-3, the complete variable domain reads DVKVTQSSRYLVKRTGEKVFLECVQDMDHENMFWYRQDPGLGLRLIYFSYDVKMKEKGDIPEGYSVSREKKERFSLILESASTNQTSMYLCASSSLGSRSTDTQYFGPGTRLTVL.

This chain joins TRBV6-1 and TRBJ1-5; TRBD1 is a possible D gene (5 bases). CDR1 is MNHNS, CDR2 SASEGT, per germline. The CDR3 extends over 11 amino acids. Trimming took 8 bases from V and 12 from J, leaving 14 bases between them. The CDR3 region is CASREGLLQHF. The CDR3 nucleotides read TGTGCCAGCCGCGAGGGGCTGCTCCAGCATTTT.

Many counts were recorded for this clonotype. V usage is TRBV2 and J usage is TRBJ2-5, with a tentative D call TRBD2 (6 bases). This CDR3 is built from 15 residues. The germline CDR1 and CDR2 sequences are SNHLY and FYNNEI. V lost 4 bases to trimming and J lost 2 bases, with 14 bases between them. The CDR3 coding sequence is TGTGCCAGCAGTGTGAAGAGGGGAGGTCAAGAGACCCAGTACTTC. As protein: CASSVKRGGQETQYF.

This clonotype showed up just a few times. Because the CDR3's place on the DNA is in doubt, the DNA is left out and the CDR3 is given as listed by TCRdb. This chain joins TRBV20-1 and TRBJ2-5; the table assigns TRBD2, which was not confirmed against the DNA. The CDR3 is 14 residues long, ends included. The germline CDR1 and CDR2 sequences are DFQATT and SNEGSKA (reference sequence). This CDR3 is CSVAVGSFGETQHF.

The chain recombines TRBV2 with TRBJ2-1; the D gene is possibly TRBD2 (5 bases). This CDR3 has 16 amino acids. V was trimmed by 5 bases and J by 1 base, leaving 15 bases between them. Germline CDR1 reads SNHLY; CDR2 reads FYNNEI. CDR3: CASSPFSAGSYNEQFF. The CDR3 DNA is TGTGCCAGCAGTCCCTTCAGTGCGGGTTCCTACAATGAGCAGTTCTTC.

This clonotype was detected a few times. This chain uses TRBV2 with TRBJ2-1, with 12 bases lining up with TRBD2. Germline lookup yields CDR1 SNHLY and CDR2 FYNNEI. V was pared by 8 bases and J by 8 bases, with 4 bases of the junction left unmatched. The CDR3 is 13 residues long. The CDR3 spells CASWASGRDEQFF. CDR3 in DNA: TGTGCCAGCTGGGCTAGCGGGAGGGATGAGCAGTTCTTC.

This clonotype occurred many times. CDR3: CASSYSKLSTEAFF. For the CDR3, the DNA is TGTGCCAGCAGTTACTCGAAGTTATCCACTGAAGCTTTCTTT. This chain joins TRBV6-5 and TRBJ1-1; D is unclear. The CDR3 is 14 amino acids. Germline V gene data show CDR1 as MNHEY and CDR2 as SVGAGI. V lost 0 bases and J 4 bases, leaving 9 bases between the germline ends.

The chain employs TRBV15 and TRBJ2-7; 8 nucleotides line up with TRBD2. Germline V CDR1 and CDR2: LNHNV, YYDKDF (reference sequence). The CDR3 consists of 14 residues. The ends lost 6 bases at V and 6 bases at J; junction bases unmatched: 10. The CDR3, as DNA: TGTGCCACCAGGGTCAGTAGCGGGACGCGCGAGCAGTACTTC. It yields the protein CATRVSSGTREQYF.

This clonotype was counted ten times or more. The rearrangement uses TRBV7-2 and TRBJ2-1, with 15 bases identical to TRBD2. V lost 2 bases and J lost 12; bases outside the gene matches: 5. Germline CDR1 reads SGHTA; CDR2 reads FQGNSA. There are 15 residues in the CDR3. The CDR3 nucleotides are TGTGCCAGCAGCTTACCAGGACTAGCGGGAGGGCGGCAGTTCTTC. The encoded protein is CASSLPGLAGGRQFF.

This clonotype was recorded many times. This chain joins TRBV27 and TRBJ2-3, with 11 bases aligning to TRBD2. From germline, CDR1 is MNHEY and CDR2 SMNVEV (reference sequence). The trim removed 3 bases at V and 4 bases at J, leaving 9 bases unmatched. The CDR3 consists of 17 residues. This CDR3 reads CASSLTSGISGPDTQYF. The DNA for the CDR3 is TGTGCCAGCAGTTTGACTAGCGGGATTTCAGGACCAGATACGCAGTATTTT.

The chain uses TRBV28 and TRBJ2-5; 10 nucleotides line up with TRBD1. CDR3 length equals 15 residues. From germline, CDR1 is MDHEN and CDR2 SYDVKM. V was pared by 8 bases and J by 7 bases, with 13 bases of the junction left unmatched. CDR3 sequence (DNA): TGTGCCAGCGGCTCCGGGACAGGGGTGCACGGGACCCAGTACTTC. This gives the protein CASGSGTGVHGTQYF.

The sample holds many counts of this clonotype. The CDR3 reads CAWSELETQYF. The CDR3 DNA reads as TGTGCCTGGAGTGAGCTCGAGACCCAGTACTTC. This chain joins TRBV30 and TRBJ2-5; D not certain. Germline CDR1 reads GTSNPN; CDR2 reads SVGIG (reference sequence). This CDR3 is built from 11 residues. V lost 1 base and J 5 bases, leaving 5 bases between the germline ends.

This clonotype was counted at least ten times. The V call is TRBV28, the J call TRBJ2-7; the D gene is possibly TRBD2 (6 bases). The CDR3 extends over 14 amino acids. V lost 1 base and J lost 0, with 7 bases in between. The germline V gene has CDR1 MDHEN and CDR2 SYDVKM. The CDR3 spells CASSLYGSSYEQYF. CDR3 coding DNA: TGTGCCAGCAGTTTATACGGGAGCTCCTACGAGCAGTACTTC.

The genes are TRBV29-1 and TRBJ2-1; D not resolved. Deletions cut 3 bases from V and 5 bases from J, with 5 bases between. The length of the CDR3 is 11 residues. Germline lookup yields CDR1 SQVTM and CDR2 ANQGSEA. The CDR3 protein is CSVDADNEQFF. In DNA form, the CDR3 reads TGCAGCGTTGACGCGGACAATGAGCAGTTCTTC.

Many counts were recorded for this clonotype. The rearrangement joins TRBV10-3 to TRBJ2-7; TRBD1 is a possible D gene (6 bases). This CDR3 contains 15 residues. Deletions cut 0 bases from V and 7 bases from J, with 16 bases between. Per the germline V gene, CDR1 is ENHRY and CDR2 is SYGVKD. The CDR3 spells CAISESWTVPSEQYF. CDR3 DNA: TGTGCCATCAGTGAGTCATGGACAGTACCCTCGGAGCAGTACTTC.

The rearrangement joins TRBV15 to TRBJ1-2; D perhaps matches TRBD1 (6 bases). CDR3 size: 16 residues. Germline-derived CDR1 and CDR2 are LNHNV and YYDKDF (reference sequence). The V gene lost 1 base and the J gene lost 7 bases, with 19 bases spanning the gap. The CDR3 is CATSRAGTGNKFGYTF. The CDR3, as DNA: TGTGCCACCAGCAGAGCCGGAACAGGGAATAAGTTTGGCTACACCTTC.

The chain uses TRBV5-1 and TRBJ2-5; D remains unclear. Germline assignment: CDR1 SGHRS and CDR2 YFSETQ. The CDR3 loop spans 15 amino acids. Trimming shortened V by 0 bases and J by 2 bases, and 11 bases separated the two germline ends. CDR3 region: CASSLDGIGQETQYF. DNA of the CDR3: TGCGCCAGCAGCTTGGATGGGATCGGACAAGAGACCCAGTACTTC.

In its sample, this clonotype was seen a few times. The CDR3 coding sequence is TGTGCCAGCAGCGGAGACGCCGAAAAACTGTTTTTT. This gives the protein CASSGDAEKLFF. The chain combines TRBV9 with TRBJ1-4; no reliable D call. CDR1 is SGDLS and CDR2 is YYNGEE in the germline V gene. The V end lost 3 bases, the J end lost 8 bases, and 8 bases lay between the germline ends. CDR3 length: 12 residues. The complete variable domain, with remaining parts taken from reference TRBV9 and TRBJ1-4, reads DSGVTQTPKHLITATGQRVTLRCSPRSGDLSVYWYQQSLDQGLQFLIQYYNGEERAKGNILERFSAQQFPDLHSELNLSSLELGDSALYFCASSGDAEKLFFGSGTQLSVL.

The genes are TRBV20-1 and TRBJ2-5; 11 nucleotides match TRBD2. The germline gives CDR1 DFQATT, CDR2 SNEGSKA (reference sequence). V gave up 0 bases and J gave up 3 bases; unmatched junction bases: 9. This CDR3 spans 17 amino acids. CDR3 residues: CSARDLLAGATKETQYF. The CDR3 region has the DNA TGCAGTGCTAGAGACCTACTAGCGGGAGCCACAAAAGAGACCCAGTACTTC.

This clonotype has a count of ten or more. CDR3 residues: CSAGSEQFF. DNA for the CDR3: TGCAGCGCGGGAAGTGAGCAGTTCTTC. This chain joins TRBV20-1 and TRBJ2-1, with D possibly matching TRBD2 (6 bases). This CDR3 is built from 9 residues. CDR1 and CDR2 from the germline V gene are DFQATT and SNEGSKA (reference sequence).

DNA for the CDR3: TGTGCCTGGAGTCAGGCGGGGCCCCAGCATTTT. Its translation is CAWSQAGPQHF. The V and J genes are TRBV30 and TRBJ1-5; no reliable D call. Germline values: CDR1 GTSNPN, CDR2 SVGIG (reference sequence). The length of the CDR3 is 11 residues. V was trimmed by 2 bases and J by 9 bases, leaving 8 bases between them.

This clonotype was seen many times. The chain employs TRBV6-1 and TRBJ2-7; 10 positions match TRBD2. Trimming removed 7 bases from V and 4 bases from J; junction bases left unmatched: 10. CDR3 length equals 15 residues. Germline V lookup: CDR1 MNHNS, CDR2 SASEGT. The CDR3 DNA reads TGTGCCAGCATTGGGGCCAGCGGGAGGGATTACGAGCAGTACTTC. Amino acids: CASIGASGRDYEQYF.

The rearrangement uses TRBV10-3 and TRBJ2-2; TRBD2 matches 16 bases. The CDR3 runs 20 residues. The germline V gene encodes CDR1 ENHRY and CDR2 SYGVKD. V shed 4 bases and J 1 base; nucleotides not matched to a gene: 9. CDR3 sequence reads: CAISASPGLAGGENTGELFF. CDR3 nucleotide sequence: TGTGCCATCAGTGCCTCTCCGGGACTAGCGGGGGGGGAGAACACCGGGGAGCTGTTTTTT.

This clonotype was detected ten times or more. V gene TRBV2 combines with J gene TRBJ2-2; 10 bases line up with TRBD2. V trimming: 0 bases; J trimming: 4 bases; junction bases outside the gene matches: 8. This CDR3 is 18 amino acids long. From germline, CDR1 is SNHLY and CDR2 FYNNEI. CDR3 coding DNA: TGTGCCAGCAGTGAAGCGGGGGAACTAGCGGGAATCACCGGGGAGCTGTTTTTT. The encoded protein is CASSEAGELAGITGELFF.

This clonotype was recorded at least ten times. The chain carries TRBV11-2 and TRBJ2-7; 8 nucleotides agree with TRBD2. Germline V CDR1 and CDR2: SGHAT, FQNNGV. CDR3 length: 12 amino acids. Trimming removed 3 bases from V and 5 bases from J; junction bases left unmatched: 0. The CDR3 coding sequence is TGTGCCAGCAGCTTTAGCGGGGACGAGCAGTACTTC. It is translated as CASSFSGDEQYF.